These 25 T cell receptor beta chains originate from one sample sequenced in a study of blood T cell repertoires in COVID-19. The protocol was immunoSEQ multiplex PCR, while the TCRdb copy is restricted to in-frame clones and leaves out a portion. The sample lists around 300,000 clones, about nine tenths occurring once. The sequencing input was peripheral blood. The receptor source for this set is a middle-aged woman with acute or convalescent COVID-19.

This chain connects TRBV24-1 to TRBJ2-3; 9 bases line up with TRBD2. In germline, CDR1 is KGHDR, CDR2 SFDVKD. V lost 0 bases and J lost 0; bases outside the gene matches: 3. The CDR3 covers 17 residues. The CDR3 here is CATSDLTSGSSTDTQYF. The DNA of the CDR3 is TGTGCCACCAGTGATTTGACTAGCGGGTCAAGCACAGATACGCAGTATTTT.

The chain carries TRBV2 and TRBJ2-7, with D possibly matching TRBD1 (5 bases). The germline V and J ends were trimmed by 6 bases and 3 bases, with 12 bases remaining between them. Looked up from germline, CDR1 is SNHLY and CDR2 is FYNNEI. CDR3 size: 13 residues. The CDR3 sequence is CASRKGIYYEQYV. As DNA, the CDR3 is TGTGCCAGCAGGAAGGGGATTTACTACGAGCAGTACGTC.

The table lists this clone with a count of one. The chain carries TRBV5-1 and TRBJ2-3; a weak D match, TRBD1 (6 bases). Looked up from germline, CDR1 is SGHRS and CDR2 is YFSETQ. Trimming stripped 3 bases from V and 2 bases from J, with 16 bases between. The CDR3 consists of 16 residues. The CDR3 sequence: CASSSGTTMHTDTQYF. Written as DNA, the CDR3 is TGCGCCAGCAGCTCCGGGACAACGATGCACACAGATACGCAGTATTTT.

The chain carries TRBV3-1 (or the pseudogene TRBV3-2) and TRBJ2-1; TRBD1 agrees at 7 bases. The CDR3 is made up of 14 amino acids. J lost 4 bases, V lost 9 bases, and 9 bases had no gene match. Germline values: CDR1 LGHDT, CDR2 YNNKEL (reference sequence). DNA for the CDR3: TGTGCCAGTAATTCCGCACAGGGGTACAATGAGCAGTTCTTC. Encoded protein: CASNSAQGYNEQFF.

The J gene is TRBJ2-5, the V gene TRBV10-3; the D is unclear. Between the trimmed V and J ends, which lost 9 bases and 1 base, there was a span of 9 bases. The CDR3 has 12 amino acids. From germline, CDR1 is ENHRY and CDR2 SYGVKD. CDR3 region: CAISRGQETQYF. CDR3 in DNA: TGTGCCATTAGCCGAGGCCAAGAGACCCAGTACTTC.

The chain uses TRBV6-1 and TRBJ1-1; TRBD1 matches 7 bases. This CDR3 has 14 residues. V was pared by 2 bases and J by 1 base, with 1 base of the junction left unmatched. CDR1 is MNHNS and CDR2 is SASEGT in the germline V gene. CDR3: CASSERGRNTEAFF. The DNA of the CDR3 is TGTGCCAGCAGTGAAAGGGGGCGGAACACTGAAGCTTTCTTT.

The chain couples TRBV6-1 to TRBJ1-5; possibly TRBD1 for D (5 bases). The germline V gene encodes CDR1 MNHNS and CDR2 SASEGT. The V end was cut by 0 bases, the J end by 5 bases, with 11 bases between. The length of the CDR3 is 15 residues. The CDR3: CASSEATSGHQPQHF. The CDR3 nucleotides read TGTGCCAGCAGTGAAGCGACGTCAGGGCATCAGCCCCAGCATTTT.

DNA for the CDR3: TGCGCCAGCAGCGAGGGGGCCGGGACTGAAGCTTTCTTT. Its translation is CASSEGAGTEAFF. The V call is TRBV5-1, the J call TRBJ1-1, with 7 bases that match TRBD1. Germline V gives CDR1 SGHRS, CDR2 YFSETQ. This CDR3 has 13 amino acids. Losses at the gene ends were 4 bases for V and 5 bases for J; bases not matched to a gene: 5.

The J gene is TRBJ2-1, the V gene TRBV5-8; D is possibly TRBD1 (6 bases). Germline V gives CDR1 SGHTS, CDR2 YDEGEE. The CDR3 consists of 16 residues. Deletions cut 5 bases from V and 6 bases from J, with 21 bases between. CDR3: CASSPRVSNRVNEQFF. As DNA, the CDR3 is TGTGCCAGCAGTCCTCGGGTGTCAAACAGGGTCAATGAGCAGTTCTTC.

In nucleotides, the CDR3 is TGTGCCAGCAGCTACGGGACAGGGGGTCAAAACTATGGCTACACCTTC. Translating it yields CASSYGTGGQNYGYTF. The V call is TRBV7-9, the J call TRBJ1-2; 11 bases align to TRBD1. The CDR3 extends over 16 amino acids. The germline V gene has CDR1 SEHNR and CDR2 FQNEAQ (reference sequence). The junction had 6 bases not matched to a gene; V was cut back by 4 bases and J by 2 bases. Together with reference TRBV7-9 and TRBJ1-2, the CDR3 gives the full variable domain: DTGVSQNPRHKITKRGQNVTFRCDPISEHNRLYWYRQTLGQGPEFLTYFQNEAQLEKSRLLSDRFSAERPKGSFSTLEIQRTEQGDSAMYLCASSYGTGGQNYGYTFGSGTRLTVV.

This chain uses TRBV11-2 with TRBJ2-3; 12 bases match TRBD2. Germline V gene sequence: CDR1 SGHAT, CDR2 FQNNGV. Losses at the gene ends were 7 bases for V and 1 base for J; bases not matched to a gene: 3. This CDR3 is 15 amino acids long. CDR3 amino acids: CASTGLAGRTDTQYF. The CDR3 DNA is TGTGCCAGCACGGGACTAGCGGGTCGCACAGATACGCAGTATTTT.

V and J are TRBV6-5 and TRBJ1-2; tentative D call: TRBD1 (5 bases). The length of the CDR3 is 11 residues. V lost 10 bases to trimming and J lost 6 bases, with 12 bases between them. CDR1 is MNHEY, CDR2 SVGAGI, per germline. The CDR3 DNA follows: TGTGCCAATGAGCAGGGAAATGGCTACACCTTC. Translating gives CANEQGNGYTF.

The V call is TRBV5-1, the J call TRBJ1-3; a possible D gene is TRBD1 (5 bases). This CDR3 comprises 13 residues. Germline-derived CDR1 and CDR2 are SGHRS and YFSETQ. V was shortened by 5 bases and J by 4 bases, with 10 bases between the two germline ends. The CDR3 DNA sequence: TGCGCCAGCAGGGGGCCTCCCGGAAACACCATATATTTT. Protein: CASRGPPGNTIYF.

V usage is TRBV20-1 and J usage is TRBJ1-3; a weak D match, TRBD1 (5 bases). Germline CDR1 is DFQATT and CDR2 is SNEGSKA (reference sequence). The CDR3 spans 11 residues. In DNA, the CDR3 is TGCAGCACGGGAGCAGGGAACACCATATATTTT. The encoded protein is CSTGAGNTIYF.

The rearrangement uses TRBV11-3 and TRBJ2-3, with 8 bases identical to TRBD2. The CDR3 loop spans 18 amino acids. Germline CDR1 is SGHNT and CDR2 is YENEEA. V shed 0 bases, J shed 7 bases, and the junction held 15 bases outside the gene matches. The CDR3 DNA follows: TGTGCCAGCAGCTTAGATGGGCCGATGACGGGGGGGAGGAATACGCAGTATTTT. Protein product: CASSLDGPMTGGRNTQYF.

This chain links TRBV2 with TRBJ1-1; D may be TRBD1 (6 bases). The CDR3 has 12 residues. Germline CDR1 and CDR2: SNHLY and FYNNEI. V shed 6 bases and J shed 11 bases, with 16 bases lying between them. CDR3 sequence: CASSALQGGAFF. The CDR3 nucleotides read TGTGCCAGCAGCGCCTTACAGGGTGGCGCTTTCTTT.

The chain employs TRBV6-5 and TRBJ1-2, with no clear D. The CDR3 totals 13 residues. The germline V gene encodes CDR1 MNHEY and CDR2 SVGAGI. Trimming stripped 6 bases from V and 8 bases from J, with 16 bases between. CDR3 sequence (DNA): TGTGCCAGCAGCACACCCAGGATATCGGGCTACACCTTC. Its translation: CASSTPRISGYTF.

This clone was seen more than once but under ten times. The genes are TRBV4-2 and TRBJ2-2; TRBD1 matches at 8 bases. The length of the CDR3 is 16 residues. V shed 4 bases, J shed 6 bases, and the junction held 10 bases outside the gene matches. CDR1 LGHNA and CDR2 YNFKEQ come from the germline V gene. The CDR3 DNA sequence: TGTGCCAGCAGCCCACAAGCCAGGGGGCTTTCCGGGGAGCTGTTTTTT. This translates into CASSPQARGLSGELFF.

In regard to this clone: The sample carries other DNA sequences with the same CDR3. This chain uses TRBV12-3 or TRBV12-4 with TRBJ1-2; D gene ambiguous. V shed 5 bases and J shed 4 bases, with 8 bases lying between them. The CDR3 has 12 amino acids. The CDR3 coding sequence is TGTGCCAGCAGTCCAGGACTCTATGGCTACACCTTC. It translates to CASSPGLYGYTF.

This chain uses TRBV13 with TRBJ2-3, with 9 bases fitting TRBD2. The germline CDR1 and CDR2 sequences are PRHDT and FYEKMQ (reference sequence). Losses at the gene ends were 1 base for V and 1 base for J; bases not matched to a gene: 3. There are 16 residues in the CDR3. CDR3 residues: CASSLAERGGTDTQYF. Here the CDR3 DNA reads TGTGCCAGCAGCTTAGCGGAGCGGGGGGGCACAGATACGCAGTATTTT.

The chain carries TRBV4-1 and TRBJ1-1, with a weak D call TRBD1 (5 bases). CDR1 and CDR2 (germline): MGHRA, YSYEKL. The CDR3 is 16 amino acids. V dropped 0 bases and J dropped 5 bases, with 16 bases sitting between them. In DNA form, the CDR3 reads TGCGCCAGCAGCCAAGATAACGGCCCAGGGTGGACTGAAGCTTTCTTT. As protein: CASSQDNGPGWTEAFF.

The chain carries TRBV18 and TRBJ1-1; 10 positions agree with TRBD1. After removal of 4 bases from V and 3 bases from J, the junction contained 11 bases not matched to a gene. This CDR3 spans 17 amino acids. Germline CDR1 reads KGHSH; CDR2 reads LQKENI. The CDR3 sequence is CASSLIPPGQGYTEAFF. CDR3 in DNA: TGTGCCAGCTCACTAATCCCGCCGGGACAGGGGTACACTGAAGCTTTCTTT.

The gene calls are TRBV19 and TRBJ1-6, with 7 bases that match TRBD1. The ends lost 4 bases at V and 4 bases at J; junction bases unmatched: 7. CDR1 is LNHDA and CDR2 is SQIVND in the germline V gene (reference sequence). The CDR3 covers 16 residues. The CDR3 nucleotides are TGTGCCAGTAGTACACGGGACAGACGGTATAATTCACCCCTCCACTTT. This translates into CASSTRDRRYNSPLHF.

The chain joins TRBV9 to TRBJ2-1; 9 bases align to TRBD2. V was pared by 5 bases and J by 2 bases, with 5 bases of the junction left unmatched. Germline V gene lookup returns CDR1 SGDLS and CDR2 YYNGEE. This CDR3 region has 15 residues. CDR3 region: CASSFSGGPYNEQFF. DNA of the CDR3: TGTGCCAGCAGTTTTAGCGGGGGTCCCTACAATGAGCAGTTCTTC.

The chain couples TRBV21-1 to TRBJ1-1. TRBV21-1 is classified as a pseudogene. The CDR3 runs to 16 residues. CDR3 bases: TGTGCCAGCAGCAAAGACGAGGAGGGATTGAACACTGAAGCTTTCTTT. Residues: CASSKDEEGLNTEAFF.